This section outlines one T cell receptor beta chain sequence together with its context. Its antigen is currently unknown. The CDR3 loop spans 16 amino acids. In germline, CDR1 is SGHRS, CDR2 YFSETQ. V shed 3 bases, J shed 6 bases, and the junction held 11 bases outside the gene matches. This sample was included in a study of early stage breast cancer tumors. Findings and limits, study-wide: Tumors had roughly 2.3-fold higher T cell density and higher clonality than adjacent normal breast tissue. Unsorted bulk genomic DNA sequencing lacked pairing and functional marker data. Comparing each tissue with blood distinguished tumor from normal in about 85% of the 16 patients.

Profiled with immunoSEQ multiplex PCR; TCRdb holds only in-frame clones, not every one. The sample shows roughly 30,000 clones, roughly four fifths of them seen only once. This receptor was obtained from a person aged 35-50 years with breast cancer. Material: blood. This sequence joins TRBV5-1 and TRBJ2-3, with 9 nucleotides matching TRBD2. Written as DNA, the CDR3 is TGCGCCAGCAGCTCTGGTTCGGTAGCGGGAGCGGATACGCAGTATTTT. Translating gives CASSSGSVAGADTQYF.